What follows is one TCR beta chain and its context. This entry belongs to a study of technical replicates of blood from a handful of donors. Sequencing was performed with immunoSEQ multiplex PCR; in TCRdb, only in-frame clones are kept and a portion is missing. The sample has about 6,900 clones, almost 97% seen once; the top ten hold roughly 7.2%. V dropped 7 bases and J dropped 4 bases, with 14 bases sitting between them. Germline-derived CDR1 and CDR2 are SQVTM and ANQGSEA. The CDR3 runs to 14 residues. The material sequenced was PBMCs. The rearrangement links TRBV29-1 to TRBJ2-6, with D tentatively TRBD1 (6 bases). This clonotype was obtained from a human donor in good health. The CDR3 reads CSGSTGIGANVLTF. In DNA, the CDR3 is TGCAGCGGATCGACAGGTATAGGGGCCAACGTCCTGACTTTC.